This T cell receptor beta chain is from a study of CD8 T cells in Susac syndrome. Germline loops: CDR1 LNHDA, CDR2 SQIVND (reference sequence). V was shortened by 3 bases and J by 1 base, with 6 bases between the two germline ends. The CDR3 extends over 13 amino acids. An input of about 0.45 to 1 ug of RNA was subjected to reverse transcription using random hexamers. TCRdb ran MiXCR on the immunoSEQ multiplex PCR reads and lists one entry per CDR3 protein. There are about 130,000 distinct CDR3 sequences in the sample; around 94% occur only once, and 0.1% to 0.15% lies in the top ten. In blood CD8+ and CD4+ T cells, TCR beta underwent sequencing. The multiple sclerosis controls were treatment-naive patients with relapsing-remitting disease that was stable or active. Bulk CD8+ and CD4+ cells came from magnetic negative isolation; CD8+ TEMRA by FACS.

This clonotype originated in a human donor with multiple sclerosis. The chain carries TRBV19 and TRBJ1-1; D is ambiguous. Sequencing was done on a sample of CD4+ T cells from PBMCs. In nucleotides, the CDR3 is TGTGCCAGTAGTATCAAGTCGAACACTGAAGCTTTCTTT. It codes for CASSIKSNTEAFF.